The 29 T cell receptor beta chains listed next were all sequenced from one sample in a study of vaccination and CD4 T cells after COVID-19. Antigens of these TCRs are unknown. As to treatment: approximately 11-day PBMC culture with coronavirus spike peptide pools or control peptides (ViraFEST assay). Oncomine TCR Beta short-read sequencing was applied to DNA from cultured CD4+ T cells. TCRdb redid the calling of the PCR reads with MiXCR, one entry per CDR3 protein. The sample contains almost 20,000 distinct CDR3 sequences, around 55% of which appear only once. Source material: CD4+ T cells from blood, cultured in vitro. Source of these receptors: a human donor who had recovered from COVID-19.

The rearrangement uses TRBV6-5 and TRBJ1-1; TRBD1 is a possible D gene (5 bases). The germline V gene encodes CDR1 MNHEY and CDR2 SVGAGI. V shed 3 bases and J shed 4 bases, with 18 bases lying between them. The CDR3 totals 16 residues. The CDR3 sequence is CASSYSQGRFGTEAFF. The CDR3, as DNA: TGTGCCAGCAGTTATAGTCAGGGTAGATTTGGCACTGAAGCTTTCTTT.

The chain employs TRBV7-9 and TRBJ1-1; TRBD1 might be the D (6 bases). Germline loops: CDR1 SEHNR, CDR2 FQNEAQ (reference sequence). CDR3 length: 16 amino acids. The ends were cut back, 1 base at V and 0 bases at J, with 12 bases in the middle. The CDR3 loop reads CASSLVARTVNTEAFF. The CDR3 DNA reads as TGTGCCAGCAGCTTAGTGGCGCGGACAGTGAACACTGAAGCTTTCTTT.

This clonotype was detected only once. The rearrangement links TRBV4-1 to TRBJ2-5, with 13 bases lining up with TRBD2. The V and J ends lost 3 bases and 5 bases, in that order; junction bases with no gene match: 3. CDR1 MGHRA and CDR2 YSYEKL come from the germline V gene. The CDR3 loop spans 15 amino acids. The CDR3 sequence is CASSHGLAGVETQYF. The CDR3 coding sequence is TGCGCCAGCAGCCACGGACTAGCGGGAGTGGAGACCCAGTACTTC.

This clonotype came up a few times. The chain recombines TRBV7-9 with TRBJ1-6, with 9 bases aligning to TRBD1. This CDR3 is 16 amino acids long. After removal of 1 base from V and 8 bases from J, the junction contained 6 bases not matched to a gene. The germline gives CDR1 SEHNR, CDR2 FQNEAQ (reference sequence). The CDR3 bases are TGTGCCAGCAGCTTAGGTCTAAGGACAGGGGATTCACCCCTCCACTTT. It yields the protein CASSLGLRTGDSPLHF.

This clonotype came up a few times. At one end the junction does not follow the germline gene, possibly because of a read error. V and J are TRBV19 and TRBJ1-6; TRBD1 aligns across 7 bases. The CDR3 has 16 amino acids. Germline V gene lookup returns CDR1 LNHDA and CDR2 SQIVND (reference sequence). This CDR3 is CASSITTGRNNSPLHF. CDR3 DNA: TGTGCCAGTAGTATAACGACAGGGAGGAATAACTCACCCCTCCACTTT.

The chain employs TRBV6-2 or TRBV6-3 and TRBJ2-7; possibly TRBD1 for D (5 bases). Deletions cut 5 bases from V and 0 bases from J, with 17 bases between. Germline V lookup: CDR1 MNHEY, CDR2 SVGEGT. The CDR3 runs to 16 residues. CDR3 loop: CASSTRVLKSSYEQYF. The CDR3 DNA is TGTGCCAGCAGTACCAGGGTTCTTAAGAGCTCCTACGAGCAGTACTTC.

The chain uses TRBV6-1 and TRBJ2-3; TRBD2 matches 8 bases. The CDR3 contains 15 residues. Germline V CDR1 and CDR2: MNHNS, SASEGT. V shed 7 bases, J shed 0 bases, and the junction held 6 bases outside the gene matches. CDR3 nucleotides: TGTGCCAGCACTGAGGCGGGGGGAAGCACAGATACGCAGTATTTT. Protein: CASTEAGGSTDTQYF.

This clonotype was detected only a few times. V is TRBV6-1 and J is TRBJ1-1, with D possibly matching TRBD1 (5 bases). CDR3 size: 13 residues. V shed 4 bases and J shed 1 base, with 7 bases lying between them. From germline, CDR1 is MNHNS and CDR2 SASEGT. CDR3 nucleotide sequence: TGTGCCAGCAGTGTGACAGCGAACACTGAAGCTTTCTTT. Protein sequence: CASSVTANTEAFF.

The chain employs TRBV24-1 and TRBJ1-5; 10 bases fit TRBD1. This CDR3 has 16 residues. The germline gives CDR1 KGHDR, CDR2 SFDVKD. V was pared by 2 bases and J by 6 bases, with 6 bases of the junction left unmatched. The CDR3 here is CATSDSGTGVIQPQHF. The CDR3 nucleotides are TGTGCCACCAGTGATTCCGGGACAGGGGTTATTCAGCCCCAGCATTTT.

This clonotype has just a few counts. The V and J genes are TRBV6-1 and TRBJ1-2; possibly TRBD1 for D (5 bases). The V gene lost 1 base and the J gene lost 1 base, with 10 bases spanning the gap. CDR3 length equals 15 residues. Looked up from germline, CDR1 is MNHNS and CDR2 is SASEGT. CDR3 in DNA: TGTGCCAGCAGTGAAGGTGGGGGAGGTAACTATGGCTACACCTTC. It encodes CASSEGGGGNYGYTF.

This chain links TRBV4-3 with TRBJ2-5; 8 nucleotides line up with TRBD2. The CDR3 sequence is 18 residues long. Trimming removed 3 bases from V and 3 bases from J; junction bases left unmatched: 15. Germline values: CDR1 LGHNA, CDR2 YSLEER. The CDR3 sequence is CASSHRNGGGGPEETQYF. The CDR3 DNA reads TGCGCCAGCAGCCATCGTAACGGGGGGGGAGGCCCCGAAGAGACCCAGTACTTC.

The V and J genes are TRBV7-9 and TRBJ1-1; 10 bases are a match to TRBD1. CDR1 and CDR2 from the germline V gene are SEHNR and FQNEAQ (reference sequence). Germline trimming cut 6 bases from V and 5 bases from J; bases unmatched to any gene: 9. The CDR3 is 15 amino acids. This chain's CDR3 is CASSTGTGAKTEAFF. The CDR3 region has the DNA TGTGCCAGCAGTACCGGGACAGGGGCGAAAACTGAAGCTTTCTTT.

V and J are TRBV28 and TRBJ1-2, with no clear D. The CDR3 consists of 15 residues. Germline V lookup: CDR1 MDHEN, CDR2 SYDVKM. V lost 2 bases and J lost 6, with 16 bases in between. CDR3 region: CASSLRVGRLNGYTF. As DNA, the CDR3 is TGTGCCAGCAGTTTAAGGGTGGGCCGGCTAAATGGCTACACCTTC.

The V call is TRBV2, the J call TRBJ2-4; D is unresolved. CDR3 length equals 16 residues. Germline values: CDR1 SNHLY, CDR2 FYNNEI. Trimming stripped 4 bases from V and 3 bases from J, with 16 bases between. DNA for the CDR3: TGTGCCAGCAGTGCTTCTGCGGTCGTGGGCAAAAACATTCAGTACTTC. Amino acid sequence: CASSASAVVGKNIQYF.

The chain joins TRBV5-8 to TRBJ2-2; 7 bases are a match to TRBD1. Germline CDR1 SGHTS, CDR2 YDEGEE. The CDR3 runs to 15 residues. Trimming removed 0 bases from V and 2 bases from J; junction bases left unmatched: 1. As DNA, the CDR3 is TGTGCCAGCAGCTTGGGACAGGGTAACACCGGGGAGCTGTTTTTT. It translates to CASSLGQGNTGELFF.

In this sample, this clonotype turned up a few times. The chain has TRBV7-9 and TRBJ2-1, with TRBD2 identical over 11 bases. Germline V gene lookup returns CDR1 SEHNR and CDR2 FQNEAQ (reference sequence). The CDR3 has 20 residues. J lost 0 bases, V lost 5 bases, and 15 bases had no gene match. This CDR3 is CASSPQVTSGIIFSYNEQFF. The CDR3, as DNA: TGTGCCAGCAGCCCACAAGTGACTAGCGGGATCATTTTCTCCTACAATGAGCAGTTCTTC.

V usage is TRBV30 and J usage is TRBJ1-1; D perhaps matches TRBD1 (5 bases). The CDR3 runs to 14 residues. The germline V gene has CDR1 GTSNPN and CDR2 SVGIG (reference sequence). Trimming took 5 bases from V and 1 from J, leaving 14 bases between them. The CDR3 loop is CAWGTGGTNTEAFF. The CDR3 DNA sequence: TGTGCCTGGGGAACCGGGGGGACGAACACTGAAGCTTTCTTT.

This clonotype was seen more than once but under ten times. The V call is TRBV6-1, the J call TRBJ1-1, with D perhaps matching TRBD1 (5 bases). The CDR3 is 17 amino acids. V dropped 7 bases and J dropped 6 bases, with 27 bases sitting between them. Germline CDR1 is MNHNS and CDR2 is SASEGT. The CDR3 region is CASTLRFRRGELSEAFF. For the CDR3, the DNA is TGTGCCAGCACCTTACGGTTCCGAAGGGGCGAGCTTTCTGAAGCTTTCTTT.

This clonotype has a handful of counts. V and J are TRBV20-1 and TRBJ1-4, with D possibly TRBD1 on 6 matching bases. Trimming cost V 3 bases and J 5 bases, with 10 bases left between them. CDR1 and CDR2 (germline): DFQATT, SNEGSKA (reference sequence). This CDR3 is 13 amino acids long. CDR3: CSASAGTNEKLFF. The DNA for the CDR3 is TGCAGTGCTAGTGCAGGGACAAATGAAAAACTGTTTTTT.

The chain employs TRBV7-9 and TRBJ1-3; unclear D gene. Germline V gene data show CDR1 as SEHNR and CDR2 as FQNEAQ (reference sequence). Trimming stripped 5 bases from V and 3 bases from J, with 5 bases between. The CDR3 totals 12 residues. This CDR3 reads CASSNGGNTIYF. CDR3 nucleotides: TGTGCCAGCAGCAACGGTGGAAACACCATATATTTT.

The chain joins TRBV10-3 to TRBJ1-1; no clear D. Germline CDR1 is ENHRY and CDR2 is SYGVKD. The V end lost 4 bases, the J end lost 6 bases, and 9 bases lay between the germline ends. This CDR3 has 12 residues. The CDR3 sequence: CAISARRAEAFF. As DNA, the CDR3 is TGTGCCATCAGTGCGAGGAGGGCTGAAGCTTTCTTT.

The chain has TRBV7-2 and TRBJ1-5; 7 nucleotides match TRBD1. The V and J ends lost 2 bases and 0 bases, in that order; junction bases with no gene match: 4. The germline CDR1 and CDR2 sequences are SGHTA and FQGNSA. The CDR3 is 16 amino acids. As DNA, the CDR3 is TGTGCCAGCAGCTTACTGCCAGGGGGTAGCAATCAGCCCCAGCATTTT. Amino acid sequence: CASSLLPGGSNQPQHF. The complete variable domain, with remaining parts taken from reference TRBV7-2 and TRBJ1-5, reads GAGVSQSPSNKVTEKGKDVELRCDPISGHTALYWYRQSLGQGLEFLIYFQGNSAPDKSGLPSDRFSAERTGGSVSTLTIQRTQQEDSAVYLCASSLLPGGSNQPQHFGDGTRLSIL.

V is TRBV19 and J is TRBJ1-1, with D maybe TRBD1 (6 bases). The germline V and J ends were trimmed by 2 bases and 1 base, with 8 bases remaining between them. From germline, CDR1 is LNHDA and CDR2 SQIVND (reference sequence). The CDR3 totals 14 residues. The CDR3 loop is CASSISGANTEAFF. The CDR3 nucleotides are TGTGCCAGTAGTATATCAGGGGCGAACACTGAAGCTTTCTTT.

This clonotype has only a few counts. The genes are TRBV6-1 and TRBJ1-6; D ambiguous. Germline assignment: CDR1 MNHNS and CDR2 SASEGT. Trimming took off 3 bases at V and 6 bases at J, with 0 bases between the two ends. The CDR3 runs 11 residues. The CDR3 sequence: CASSDNSPLHF. The CDR3 DNA sequence: TGTGCCAGCAGTGATAATTCACCCCTCCACTTT.

This chain connects TRBV7-2 to TRBJ2-2; TRBD2 might be the D (6 bases). Per germline, CDR1 SGHTA and CDR2 FQGNSA. V lost 1 base to trimming and J lost 7 bases, with 13 bases between them. The CDR3 has 15 residues. In DNA form, the CDR3 reads TGTGCCAGCAGCTTAGGAGGAGGGGAGGTCGGGGAGCTGTTTTTT. Amino acid sequence: CASSLGGGEVGELFF.

The table lists this clonotype with a few counts. The chain has TRBV30 and TRBJ2-7; D is perhaps TRBD1 or TRBD2 (5 bases each). The CDR3 loop spans 11 amino acids. Per the germline V gene, CDR1 is GTSNPN and CDR2 is SVGIG (reference sequence). CDR3 residues: CASGRGNEQYF. CDR3 in DNA: TGTGCGTCGGGTCGGGGCAACGAGCAGTACTTC.

This clonotype has more than one count but fewer than ten. V and J are TRBV7-2 and TRBJ2-5, with 12 bases aligning to TRBD2. V was pared by 1 base and J by 0 bases, with 0 bases of the junction left unmatched. The germline V gene has CDR1 SGHTA and CDR2 FQGNSA. The CDR3 runs 16 residues. The chain's CDR3 is CASSLGTSGDQETQYF. The CDR3 region has the DNA TGTGCCAGCAGCTTAGGGACTAGCGGGGACCAAGAGACCCAGTACTTC. The whole variable domain, remainder taken from reference TRBV7-2 and TRBJ2-5, is GAGVSQSPSNKVTEKGKDVELRCDPISGHTALYWYRQSLGQGLEFLIYFQGNSAPDKSGLPSDRFSAERTGGSVSTLTIQRTQQEDSAVYLCASSLGTSGDQETQYFGPGTRLLVL.

This chain links TRBV11-3 with TRBJ2-7; D is ambiguous. V lost 0 bases and J 1 base, leaving 7 bases between the germline ends. The germline CDR1 and CDR2 sequences are SGHNT and YENEEA. The CDR3 spans 14 residues. The CDR3 coding sequence is TGTGCCAGCAGCTTAGAGGCAAGATCCTACGAGCAGTACTTC. Residues: CASSLEARSYEQYF.

The sample holds a few counts of this clonotype. The chain combines TRBV6-2 or TRBV6-3 with TRBJ2-1, with TRBD2 matching over 8 bases. V shed 5 bases and J 7 bases; nucleotides not matched to a gene: 7. The length of the CDR3 is 14 residues. The V gene's germline CDR1 is MNHEY and CDR2 SVGEGT. CDR3 sequence reads: CASSPRGGRNEQFF. CDR3 DNA sequence: TGTGCCAGCAGTCCCCGGGGGGGTAGGAATGAGCAGTTCTTC.